These T cell receptor beta chains were read from a single sample in a study of T cell responses to AZD1222 COVID-19 vaccine. The data were produced by immunoSEQ multiplex PCR, yet TCRdb's version contains in-frame clones alone and is incomplete. The sample includes 150,000 or so clones, roughly nine tenths seen only once; the top ten take less than 9%. The material sequenced was peripheral blood, taken on day 0 of AZD1222 vaccination. The origin of the receptors is an adult in good health. Both conserved end residues are trimmed from each CDR3.

J gene: TRBJ2-7
V gene: TRBV10-2
CDR3 protein: ASSEAGTNYEQY

J gene: TRBJ1-1
V gene: TRBV28
CDR3 protein: ASSLLGTEAF

J gene: TRBJ2-3
V gene: TRBV7-2
CDR3 protein: ASSLTSGGATDTQY

J gene: TRBJ1-4
V gene: TRBV5-1
CDR3 protein: ASSYPGTELDEKLF

J gene: TRBJ1-1
V gene: TRBV19
CDR3 protein: ASSIGRNLRTEAF

J gene: TRBJ1-1
V gene: TRBV7-9
CDR3 protein: ASSRAGQGRLAEAF

J gene: TRBJ1-5
V gene: TRBV19
CDR3 protein: ASSTDGAFGNQPQH

J gene: TRBJ2-3
V gene: TRBV4-2
CDR3 protein: ASRDGTDTDTQY

J gene: TRBJ1-5
V gene: TRBV7-2
CDR3 protein: ASSLVPTNNQPQH

J gene: TRBJ1-5
V gene: TRBV6-1
CDR3 protein: ASREGQGASNQPQH

J gene: TRBJ1-5
V gene: TRBV11-2
CDR3 protein: ASSQWGGDSNQPQH

J gene: TRBJ2-7
V gene: TRBV6-1
CDR3 protein: ASSEAWTGGYEQY

J gene: TRBJ1-3
V gene: TRBV3-1/TRBV3-2
CDR3 protein: ASSQRGQFARNTIY

J gene: TRBJ2-5
V gene: TRBV6-2/TRBV6-3
CDR3 protein: ASSTRQQETQY

J gene: TRBJ1-2
V gene: TRBV27
CDR3 protein: ASSPPGTNYGYT

J gene: TRBJ1-4
V gene: TRBV6-5
CDR3 protein: ASRLGGNEKLF

J gene: TRBJ2-5
V gene: TRBV3-1/TRBV3-2
CDR3 protein: ASSQDRGVGGETQY

J gene: TRBJ2-3
V gene: TRBV14
CDR3 protein: ASSQGGLLLDTQY

J gene: TRBJ1-4
V gene: TRBV7-8
CDR3 protein: ASSSQITNEKLF

J gene: TRBJ1-5
V gene: TRBV30
CDR3 protein: AASPDLYSNQPQH

J gene: TRBJ1-2
V gene: TRBV24-1
CDR3 protein: ATSDPGQGYGYT

J gene: TRBJ2-7
V gene: TRBV7-2
CDR3 protein: ASSPDSGTGAYEQY

J gene: TRBJ2-5
V gene: TRBV11-2
CDR3 protein: ASSLGASGGADETQY

J gene: TRBJ1-2
V gene: TRBV20-1
CDR3 protein: SAGANYGYT

J gene: TRBJ2-3
V gene: TRBV19
CDR3 protein: AAGTGVTDTQY

J gene: TRBJ2-1
V gene: TRBV7-8
CDR3 protein: ASSLRPRVREGGEQF

J gene: TRBJ1-4
V gene: TRBV5-6
CDR3 protein: ASSKGQARGNEKLF

J gene: TRBJ1-2
V gene: TRBV19
CDR3 protein: ASSSTENYGYT

J gene: TRBJ1-1
V gene: TRBV6-5
CDR3 protein: ASSYSRGTEAF

J gene: TRBJ2-7
V gene: TRBV28
CDR3 protein: ASSLSLYEQY

J gene: TRBJ1-4
V gene: TRBV4-2
CDR3 protein: ASSQERGDREEKLF

J gene: TRBJ1-1
V gene: TRBV5-1
CDR3 protein: ASSLQGVNTEAF

J gene: TRBJ1-5
V gene: TRBV30
CDR3 protein: AWSVRGGLGNQPQH

J gene: TRBJ2-7
V gene: TRBV29-1
CDR3 protein: SAETGNYEQY

J gene: TRBJ2-7
V gene: TRBV10-1
CDR3 protein: ASSESGGPTYEQY

J gene: TRBJ1-1
V gene: TRBV12-3/TRBV12-4
CDR3 protein: ASSPRNTEAF

J gene: TRBJ2-2
V gene: TRBV7-8
CDR3 protein: ASSLVRNTGELF

J gene: TRBJ2-3
V gene: TRBV4-3
CDR3 protein: ASSPGGWRTDTQY

J gene: TRBJ1-1
V gene: TRBV6-1
CDR3 protein: ASSEPGAVTEAF

J gene: TRBJ2-1
V gene: TRBV4-2
CDR3 protein: ASSQDLTANEQF

J gene: TRBJ1-4
V gene: TRBV10-1
CDR3 protein: ASTRYPGQQGQEKLF